This entry lists 13 T cell receptor beta chains sequenced from one sample in a study of T cell repertoires in cytomegalovirus infection. These receptors' antigens are unknown. One entry per CDR3 protein results from TCRdb running MiXCR on the reads. The table has about 130,000 distinct CDR3 sequences, roughly a quarter seen once; the top ten hold roughly 33%. The specimen was PBMCs, sequenced either directly or after in vitro stimulation (not recorded which). The source of these receptors is a human donor in good health (CMV status not recorded). Some clones in this sample may be carry-over from other donors' samples.

The rearrangement joins TRBV7-2 to TRBJ2-1; TRBD2 is a possible D gene (6 bases). Germline V CDR1 and CDR2: SGHTA, FQGNSA. The CDR3 runs 15 residues. V lost 2 bases and J lost 4, with 12 bases in between. CDR3 sequence (DNA): TGTGCCAGCAGCTTACTAGCGAACTTTTACAATGAGCAGTTCTTC. Amino acids: CASSLLANFYNEQFF. Complete variable domain (other parts from reference TRBV7-2 and TRBJ2-1): GAGVSQSPSNKVTEKGKDVELRCDPISGHTALYWYRQSLGQGLEFLIYFQGNSAPDKSGLPSDRFSAERTGGSVSTLTIQRTQQEDSAVYLCASSLLANFYNEQFFGPGTRLTVL.

The rearrangement links TRBV20-1 to TRBJ1-1; 7 bases fit TRBD1. The germline gives CDR1 DFQATT, CDR2 SNEGSKA (reference sequence). The V segment lost 6 bases and the J segment 6 bases; nucleotides outside the gene matches: 10. This CDR3 has 13 residues. The CDR3 sequence is CSAQGGRDPEAFF. CDR3 DNA sequence: TGCAGTGCGCAAGGGGGCAGGGACCCTGAAGCTTTCTTT.

The rearrangement uses TRBV7-2 and TRBJ2-6; D remains unclear. Looked up from germline, CDR1 is SGHTA and CDR2 is FQGNSA. CDR3 length: 17 residues. V lost 1 base and J 0 bases, leaving 10 bases between the germline ends. The CDR3 DNA follows: TGTGCCAGCAGCTTAGGACTGAGGATCTCTGGGGCCAACGTCCTGACTTTC. Translating gives CASSLGLRISGANVLTF.

The chain joins TRBV4-1 to TRBJ2-1; D tentatively reads TRBD1 or TRBD2 (5 bases each). The germline V gene encodes CDR1 MGHRA and CDR2 YSYEKL. V shed 4 bases and J shed 0 bases, with 10 bases lying between them. This CDR3 contains 15 residues. The CDR3 sequence is CASSPTAASYNEQFF. The CDR3 coding sequence is TGCGCCAGCAGCCCGACAGCGGCCTCCTACAATGAGCAGTTCTTC.

The sample holds a few counts of this clonotype. The V gene is TRBV12-3 or TRBV12-4, the J gene TRBJ2-1; D remains ambiguous. CDR3 length: 12 residues. V was cut by 5 bases and J by 3 bases, with 5 bases left in between. CDR3 region: CASSPNYNEQFF. For the CDR3, the DNA is TGTGCCAGCAGTCCGAACTACAATGAGCAGTTCTTC.

In its sample, this clonotype was seen many times. This sequence joins TRBV6-6 and TRBJ2-7; 7 nucleotides match TRBD1. V shed 0 bases, J shed 3 bases, and the junction held 5 bases outside the gene matches. The CDR3 is 15 amino acids. Germline values: CDR1 MNHNY, CDR2 SVGAGI (reference sequence). CDR3 protein: CASSYSRDRDYEQYF. The CDR3 DNA reads TGTGCCAGCAGTTACTCCCGGGACAGAGACTACGAGCAGTACTTC.

As to this clonotype: A read error may be the cause here, since a much bigger clone is one base away. V gene TRBV27 combines with J gene TRBJ2-7, with D tentatively TRBD1 or TRBD2 (5 bases each). From germline, CDR1 is MNHEY and CDR2 SMNVEV (reference sequence). This CDR3 comprises 14 residues. Deletions cut 2 bases from V and 0 bases from J, with 8 bases between. CDR3 DNA sequence: TGTGCCAGCAGTTTAACCGGGACCTCCTACGAGCAGTACTTC. Translated, it gives CASSLTGTSYEQYF.

This clonotype has just a few counts. This sequence joins TRBV20-1 and TRBJ2-3; D not certain. The CDR3 contains 13 residues. Germline CDR1 and CDR2: DFQATT and SNEGSKA (reference sequence). V was trimmed by 2 bases and J by 8 bases, leaving 14 bases between them. The CDR3 reads CSARTTAEPTQYF. The DNA of the CDR3 is TGCAGTGCTAGAACTACGGCCGAGCCTACGCAGTATTTT.

This clonotype has ten or more counts. V and J are TRBV7-8 and TRBJ2-1, with D possibly TRBD2 on 6 matching bases. This CDR3 is 14 amino acids long. V shed 6 bases and J shed 1 base, with 10 bases lying between them. Germline-derived CDR1 and CDR2 are SGHVS and FQNEAQ. CDR3 DNA sequence: TGTGCCAGCAGAACCGGGGGATCCTACAATGAGCAGTTCTTC. Translating gives CASRTGGSYNEQFF. The full variable domain, rest sourced from reference TRBV7-8 and TRBJ2-1, is GAGVSQSPRYKVAKRGQDVALRCDPISGHVSLFWYQQALGQGPEFLTYFQNEAQLDKSGLPSDRFFAERPEGSVSTLKIQRTQQEDSAVYLCASRTGGSYNEQFFGPGTRLTVL.

V usage is TRBV25-1 and J usage is TRBJ1-1; no firm D call. CDR1 MGHDK and CDR2 SYGVNS come from the germline V gene. Trimming took 3 bases from V and 4 from J, leaving 15 bases between them. The CDR3 totals 15 residues. The CDR3 protein is CASSDPARLGTEAFF. The CDR3 DNA reads TGTGCCAGCAGTGACCCCGCCAGGCTGGGCACTGAAGCTTTCTTT. Full variable domain (missing parts from reference TRBV25-1 and TRBJ1-1): EADIYQTPRYLVIGTGKKITLECSQTMGHDKMYWYQQDPGMELHLIHYSYGVNSTEKGDLSSESTVSRIRTEHFPLTLESARPSHTSQYLCASSDPARLGTEAFFGQGTRLTVV.

V gene TRBV5-1 combines with J gene TRBJ2-1, with 14 bases aligning to TRBD2. Germline-derived CDR1 and CDR2 are SGHRS and YFSETQ. Losses at the gene ends were 0 bases for V and 0 bases for J; bases not matched to a gene: 5. The CDR3 contains 19 residues. CDR3 in DNA: TGCGCCAGCAGCTTGGCGGGACTAGCGGGGGACCCCTCCTACAATGAGCAGTTCTTC. It specifies CASSLAGLAGDPSYNEQFF.

Many counts were recorded for this clonotype. V is TRBV7-9 and J is TRBJ2-7, with 7 nucleotides matching TRBD2. The V gene end was trimmed by 3 bases and the J gene end by 1 base; junction bases not matched to a gene: 12. CDR3 length: 17 amino acids. The germline gives CDR1 SEHNR, CDR2 FQNEAQ (reference sequence). The CDR3 region has the DNA TGTGCCAGCAGCTTTATTGGGGGGGAGGAGAGGTCCTACGAGCAGTACTTC. Its translation is CASSFIGGEERSYEQYF. The whole variable domain, filled in from reference TRBV7-9 and TRBJ2-7, reads DTGVSQNPRHKITKRGQNVTFRCDPISEHNRLYWYRQTLGQGPEFLTYFQNEAQLEKSRLLSDRFSAERPKGSFSTLEIQRTEQGDSAMYLCASSFIGGEERSYEQYFGPGTRLTVT.

This clonotype was found a few times. This rearrangement joins TRBV27 to TRBJ2-7; D remains unclear. V was trimmed by 3 bases and J by 1 base, leaving 19 bases between them. Germline assignment: CDR1 MNHEY and CDR2 SMNVEV (reference sequence). The CDR3 sequence is 17 residues long. The DNA for the CDR3 is TGTGCCAGCAGTTTCACGCCCCCCGACAAATTTTCCTACGAGCAGTACTTC. Its translation is CASSFTPPDKFSYEQYF.